A single sample gave rise to the 5 T cell receptor beta chains below, sequenced in a study of blood T cell repertoires in COVID-19. Repertoires were generated with immunoSEQ multiplex PCR, while TCRdb's copy carries only in-frame clones and drops some. The table has a few hundred thousand clones, about 90% seen once. The specimen was peripheral blood. The receptor set was obtained from a man between 18 and 35 years old who had recovered from COVID-19.

The chain uses TRBV2 and TRBJ1-6; D is uncertain. V lost 5 bases and J lost 7, with 6 bases in between. Germline CDR1 SNHLY, CDR2 FYNNEI. The CDR3 is 12 amino acids. The CDR3 region has the DNA TGTGCCAGCAGTAGCGGGAATTCACCCCTCCACTTT. It codes for CASSSGNSPLHF.

The rearrangement links TRBV12-3 or TRBV12-4 to TRBJ1-5; D uncertain. The CDR3 has 11 amino acids. Trimming cost V 1 base and J 11 bases, with 6 bases left between them. The CDR3 protein is CASSLGRAQHF. The CDR3 nucleotides read TGTGCCAGCAGTTTAGGGCGGGCCCAGCATTTT.

This clone was found a few times. The CDR3 reads CASGGDRGLWTEAFF. CDR3 coding DNA: TGTGCCAGCGGAGGGGACAGGGGGCTTTGGACTGAAGCTTTCTTT. The chain recombines TRBV7-9 with TRBJ1-1, with TRBD1 matching 12 bases. CDR3 length: 15 residues. With 8 bases clipped from V and 5 bases from J, the junction kept 9 bases outside the gene matches. The germline V gene encodes CDR1 SEHNR and CDR2 FQNEAQ (reference sequence).

The V and J genes are TRBV6-2 or TRBV6-3 and TRBJ1-1; TRBD1 matches 8 bases. V was clipped by 3 bases and J by 1 base; unmatched bases: 7. The CDR3 runs to 16 residues. Looked up from germline, CDR1 is MNHEY and CDR2 is SVGEGT. The DNA for the CDR3 is TGTGCCAGCAGTTATACACGGACAGGGAGGAACACTGAAGCTTTCTTT. Translating it yields CASSYTRTGRNTEAFF.

This chain links TRBV6-5 with TRBJ1-1; no clear D gene. This CDR3 contains 11 residues. The V gene's germline CDR1 is MNHEY and CDR2 SVGAGI. V was cut by 8 bases and J by 5 bases, with 9 bases left in between. The CDR3 DNA sequence: TGTGCCAGCGAAGGCGGGACTGAAGCTTTCTTT. Amino acids: CASEGGTEAFF.